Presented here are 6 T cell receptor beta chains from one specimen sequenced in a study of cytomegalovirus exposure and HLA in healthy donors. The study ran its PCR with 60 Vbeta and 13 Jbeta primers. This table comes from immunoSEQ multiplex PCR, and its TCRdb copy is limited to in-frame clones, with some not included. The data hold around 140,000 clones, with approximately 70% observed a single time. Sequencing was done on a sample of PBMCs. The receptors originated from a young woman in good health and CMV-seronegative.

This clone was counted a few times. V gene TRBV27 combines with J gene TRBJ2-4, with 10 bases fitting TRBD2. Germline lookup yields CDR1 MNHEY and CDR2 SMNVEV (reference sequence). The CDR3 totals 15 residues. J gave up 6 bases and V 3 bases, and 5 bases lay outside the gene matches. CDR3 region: CASSFSGGAGNIQYF. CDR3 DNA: TGTGCCAGCAGTTTCAGCGGGGGGGCCGGAAACATTCAGTACTTC.

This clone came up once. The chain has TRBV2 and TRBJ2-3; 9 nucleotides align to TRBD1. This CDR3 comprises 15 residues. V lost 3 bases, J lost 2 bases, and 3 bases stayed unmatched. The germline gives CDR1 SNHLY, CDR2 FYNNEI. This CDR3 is CASSEGTGPTDTQYF. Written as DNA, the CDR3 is TGTGCCAGCAGTGAGGGGACAGGGCCCACAGATACGCAGTATTTT.

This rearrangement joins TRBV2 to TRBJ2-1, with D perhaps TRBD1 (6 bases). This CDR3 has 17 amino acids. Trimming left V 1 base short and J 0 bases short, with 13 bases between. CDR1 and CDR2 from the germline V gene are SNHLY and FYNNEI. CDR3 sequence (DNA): TGTGCCAGCAGTGAAGTGCAGGGGATGCTCTCCTACAATGAGCAGTTCTTC. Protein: CASSEVQGMLSYNEQFF.

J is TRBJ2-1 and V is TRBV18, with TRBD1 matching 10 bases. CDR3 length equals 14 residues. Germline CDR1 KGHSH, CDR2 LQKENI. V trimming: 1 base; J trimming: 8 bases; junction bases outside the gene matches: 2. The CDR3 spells CASSPLDRGDEQFF. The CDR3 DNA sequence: TGTGCCAGCTCACCACTGGACAGGGGGGATGAGCAGTTCTTC.

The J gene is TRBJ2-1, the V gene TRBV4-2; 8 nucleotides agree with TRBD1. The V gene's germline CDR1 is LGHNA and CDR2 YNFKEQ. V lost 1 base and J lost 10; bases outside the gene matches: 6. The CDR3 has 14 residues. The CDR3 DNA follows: TGTGCCAGCAGCCAAGGTCAGGGGGCCGGAGAGCAGTTCTTC. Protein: CASSQGQGAGEQFF.

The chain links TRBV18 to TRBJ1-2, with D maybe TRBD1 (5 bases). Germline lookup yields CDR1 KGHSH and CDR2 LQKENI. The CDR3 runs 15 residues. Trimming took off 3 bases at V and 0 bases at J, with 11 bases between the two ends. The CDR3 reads CASSPAGGPNYGYTF. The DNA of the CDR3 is TGTGCCAGCTCACCCGCCGGGGGACCTAACTATGGCTACACCTTC.